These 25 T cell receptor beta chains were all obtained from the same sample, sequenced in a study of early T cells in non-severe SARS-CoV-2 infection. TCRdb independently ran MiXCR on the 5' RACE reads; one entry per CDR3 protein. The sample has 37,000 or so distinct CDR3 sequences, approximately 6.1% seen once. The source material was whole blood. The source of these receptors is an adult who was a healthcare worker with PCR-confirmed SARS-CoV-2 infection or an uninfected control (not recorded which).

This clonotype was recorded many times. In DNA, the CDR3 is TGCAGTCGCTGGACTGCGTCCCTAAAGACCCAGTACTTC. It is translated as CSRWTASLKTQYF. This chain joins TRBV20-1 and TRBJ2-5; a possible D gene is TRBD2 (5 bases). V shed 8 bases and J shed 6 bases, with 19 bases lying between them. This CDR3 spans 13 amino acids. Germline CDR1 is DFQATT and CDR2 is SNEGSKA (reference sequence).

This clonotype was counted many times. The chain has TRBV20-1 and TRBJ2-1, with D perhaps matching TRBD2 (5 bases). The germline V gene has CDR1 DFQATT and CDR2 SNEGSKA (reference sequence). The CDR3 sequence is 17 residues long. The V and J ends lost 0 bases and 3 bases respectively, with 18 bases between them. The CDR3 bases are TGCAGTGCTAGAGATTTGGGTGGGAGCTTTTACTACAATGAGCAGTTCTTC. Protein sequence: CSARDLGGSFYYNEQFF.

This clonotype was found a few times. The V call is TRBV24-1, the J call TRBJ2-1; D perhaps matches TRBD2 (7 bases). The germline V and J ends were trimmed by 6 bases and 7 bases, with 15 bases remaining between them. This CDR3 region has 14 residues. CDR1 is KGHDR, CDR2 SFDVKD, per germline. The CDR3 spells CATSTRGRGNEQFF. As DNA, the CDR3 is TGTGCCACCAGTACCCGGGGGCGGGGGAATGAGCAGTTCTTC.

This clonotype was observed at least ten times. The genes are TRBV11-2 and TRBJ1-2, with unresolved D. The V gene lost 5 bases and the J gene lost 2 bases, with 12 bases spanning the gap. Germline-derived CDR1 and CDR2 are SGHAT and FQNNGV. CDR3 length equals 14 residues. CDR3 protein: CASSVGPTNYGYTF. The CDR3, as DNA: TGTGCCAGCAGCGTAGGGCCGACGAACTATGGCTACACCTTC. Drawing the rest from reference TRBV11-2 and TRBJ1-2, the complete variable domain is EAGVAQSPRYKIIEKRQSVAFWCNPISGHATLYWYQQILGQGPKLLIQFQNNGVVDDSQLPKDRFSAERLKGVDSTLKIQPAKLEDSAVYLCASSVGPTNYGYTFGSGTRLTVV.

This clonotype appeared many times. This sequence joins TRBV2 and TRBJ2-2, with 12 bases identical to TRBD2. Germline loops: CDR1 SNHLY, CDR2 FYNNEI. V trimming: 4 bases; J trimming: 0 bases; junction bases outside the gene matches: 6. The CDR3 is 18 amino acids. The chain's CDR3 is CASSVRTSGVSNTGELFF. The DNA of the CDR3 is TGTGCCAGCAGTGTCAGGACTAGCGGGGTATCGAACACCGGGGAGCTGTTTTTT.

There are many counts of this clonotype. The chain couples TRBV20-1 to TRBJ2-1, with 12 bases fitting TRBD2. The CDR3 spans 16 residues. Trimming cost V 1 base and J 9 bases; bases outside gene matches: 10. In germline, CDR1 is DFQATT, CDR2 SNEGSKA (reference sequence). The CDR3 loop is CSARALTSGRLGEQFF. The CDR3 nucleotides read TGCAGTGCTAGAGCCCTGACTAGCGGGAGACTAGGTGAGCAGTTCTTC.

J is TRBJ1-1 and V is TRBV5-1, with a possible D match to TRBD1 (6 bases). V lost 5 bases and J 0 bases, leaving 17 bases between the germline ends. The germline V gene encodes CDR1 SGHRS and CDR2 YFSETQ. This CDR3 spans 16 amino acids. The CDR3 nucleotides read TGCGCCAGCAGTAGGGCGGATGGGGGCATGAACACTGAAGCTTTCTTT. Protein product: CASSRADGGMNTEAFF.

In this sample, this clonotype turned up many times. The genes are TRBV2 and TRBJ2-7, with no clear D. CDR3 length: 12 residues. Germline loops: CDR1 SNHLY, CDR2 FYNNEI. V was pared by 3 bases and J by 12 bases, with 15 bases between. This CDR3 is CASSEAKERRYF. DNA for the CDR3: TGTGCCAGCAGTGAGGCAAAGGAAAGGAGGTACTTC.

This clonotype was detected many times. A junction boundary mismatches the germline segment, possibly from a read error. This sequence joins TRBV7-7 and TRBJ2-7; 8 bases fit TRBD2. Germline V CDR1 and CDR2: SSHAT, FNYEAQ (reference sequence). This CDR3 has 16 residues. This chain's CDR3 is CASSLGGTRGVYEQYF. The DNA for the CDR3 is TGTGCTAGCAGCTTAGGTGGGACTAGAGGAGTCTACGAGCAGTACTTC. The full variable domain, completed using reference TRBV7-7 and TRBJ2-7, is GAGVSQSPRYKVTKRGQDVTLRCDPISSHATLYWYQQALGQGPEFLTYFNYEAQPDKSGLPSDRFSAERPEGSISTLTIQRTEQRDSAMYRCASSLGGTRGVYEQYFGPGTRLTVT.

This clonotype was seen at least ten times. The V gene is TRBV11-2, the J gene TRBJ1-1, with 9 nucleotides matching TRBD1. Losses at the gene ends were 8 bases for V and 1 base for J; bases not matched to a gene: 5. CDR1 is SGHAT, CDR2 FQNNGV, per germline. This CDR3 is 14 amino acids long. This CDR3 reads CASRQGDANTEAFF. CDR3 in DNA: TGTGCCAGCCGACAGGGGGACGCGAACACTGAAGCTTTCTTT.

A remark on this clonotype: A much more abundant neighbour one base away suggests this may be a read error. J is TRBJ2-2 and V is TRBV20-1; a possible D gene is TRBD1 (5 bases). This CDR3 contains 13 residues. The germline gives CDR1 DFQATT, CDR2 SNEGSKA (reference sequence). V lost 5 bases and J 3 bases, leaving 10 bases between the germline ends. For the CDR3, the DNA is TGCAGTGCTTACAGGAAGTACACCGGGGAGCTGTTTTTT. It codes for CSAYRKYTGELFF.

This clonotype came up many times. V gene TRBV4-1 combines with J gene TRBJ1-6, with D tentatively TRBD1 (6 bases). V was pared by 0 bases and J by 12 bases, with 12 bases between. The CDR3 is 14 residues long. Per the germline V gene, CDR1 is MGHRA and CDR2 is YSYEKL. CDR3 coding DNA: TGCGCCAGCAGCCAAGAAGCAGGGGTACAACCCCTCCACTTT. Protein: CASSQEAGVQPLHF.

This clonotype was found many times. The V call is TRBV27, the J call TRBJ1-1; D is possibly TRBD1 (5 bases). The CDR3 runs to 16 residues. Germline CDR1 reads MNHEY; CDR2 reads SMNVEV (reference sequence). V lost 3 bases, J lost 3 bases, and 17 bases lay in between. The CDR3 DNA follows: TGTGCCAGCAGTTTTCGATCGACAGTCGCGGACACTGAAGCTTTCTTT. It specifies CASSFRSTVADTEAFF.

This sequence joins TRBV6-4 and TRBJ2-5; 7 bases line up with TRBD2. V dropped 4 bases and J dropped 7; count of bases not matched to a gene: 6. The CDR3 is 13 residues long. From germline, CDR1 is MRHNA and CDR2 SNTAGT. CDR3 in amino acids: CASSGDYHTTQYF. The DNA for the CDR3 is TGTGCCAGCAGTGGGGACTACCACACGACCCAGTACTTC.

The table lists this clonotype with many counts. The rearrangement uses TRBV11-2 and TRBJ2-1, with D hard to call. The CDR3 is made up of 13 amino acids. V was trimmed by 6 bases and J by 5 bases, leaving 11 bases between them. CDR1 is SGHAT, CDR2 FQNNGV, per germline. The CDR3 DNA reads TGTGCCAGCAGTCCCAACCTTGACAATGAGCAGTTCTTC. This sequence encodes CASSPNLDNEQFF.

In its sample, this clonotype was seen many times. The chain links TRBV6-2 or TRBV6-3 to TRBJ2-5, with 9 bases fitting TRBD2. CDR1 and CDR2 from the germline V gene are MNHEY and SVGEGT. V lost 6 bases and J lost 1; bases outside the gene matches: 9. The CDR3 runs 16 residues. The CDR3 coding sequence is TGTGCCAGCAGACAGGGACTAGCAGGAGGCCAAGAGACCCAGTACTTC. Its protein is CASRQGLAGGQETQYF.

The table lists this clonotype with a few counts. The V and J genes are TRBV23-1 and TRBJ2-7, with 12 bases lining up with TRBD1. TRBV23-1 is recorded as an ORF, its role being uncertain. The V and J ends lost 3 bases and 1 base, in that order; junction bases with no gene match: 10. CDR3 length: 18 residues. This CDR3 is CASSHGTGGGWFSYEQYF. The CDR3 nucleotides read TGCGCCAGCAGTCATGGGACAGGGGGCGGTTGGTTTTCCTACGAGCAGTACTTC.

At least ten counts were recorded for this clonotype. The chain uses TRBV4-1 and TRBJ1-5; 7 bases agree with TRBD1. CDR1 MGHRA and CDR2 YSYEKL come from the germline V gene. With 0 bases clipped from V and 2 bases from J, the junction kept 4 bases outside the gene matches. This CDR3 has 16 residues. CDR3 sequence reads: CASSQEPQGGNQPQHF. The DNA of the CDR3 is TGCGCCAGCAGCCAAGAGCCCCAGGGGGGCAATCAGCCCCAGCATTTT.

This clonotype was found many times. As DNA, the CDR3 is TGTGCCAGCAACAAAAGGCCGGGGGGCACTGAAGCTTTCTTT. Translation gives CASNKRPGGTEAFF. The chain carries TRBV27 and TRBJ1-1; D might be TRBD1 (5 bases). Trimming stripped 7 bases from V and 4 bases from J, with 16 bases between. This CDR3 spans 14 amino acids. Germline CDR1 reads MNHEY; CDR2 reads SMNVEV (reference sequence).

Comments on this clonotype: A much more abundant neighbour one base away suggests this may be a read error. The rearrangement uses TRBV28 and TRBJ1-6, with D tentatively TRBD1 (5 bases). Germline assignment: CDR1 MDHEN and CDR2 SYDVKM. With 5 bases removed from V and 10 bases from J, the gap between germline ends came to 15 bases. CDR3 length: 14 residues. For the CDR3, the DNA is TGTGCCAGCAGTCCCCAGGGCCTCCCATCACCCCTCCACTTT. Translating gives CASSPQGLPSPLHF.

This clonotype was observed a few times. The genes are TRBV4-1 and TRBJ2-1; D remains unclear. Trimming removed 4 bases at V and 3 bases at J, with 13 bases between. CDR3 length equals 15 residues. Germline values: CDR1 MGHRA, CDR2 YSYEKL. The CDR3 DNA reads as TGCGCCAGCAGCCCCGAGACGGAAGGCTACAATGAGCAGTTCTTC. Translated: CASSPETEGYNEQFF.

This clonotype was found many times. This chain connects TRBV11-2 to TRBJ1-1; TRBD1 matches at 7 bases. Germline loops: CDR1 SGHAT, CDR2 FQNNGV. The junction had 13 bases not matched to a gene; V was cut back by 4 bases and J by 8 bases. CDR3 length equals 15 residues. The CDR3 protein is CASSSGTVGYLEAFF. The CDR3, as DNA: TGTGCCAGCAGCTCCGGGACAGTCGGGTACTTAGAAGCTTTCTTT.

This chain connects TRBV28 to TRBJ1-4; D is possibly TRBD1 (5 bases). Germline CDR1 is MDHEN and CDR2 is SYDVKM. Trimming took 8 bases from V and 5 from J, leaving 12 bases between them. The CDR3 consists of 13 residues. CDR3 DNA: TGTGCCAGCCGGCGGGGGGGAAATGAAAAACTGTTTTTT. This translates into CASRRGGNEKLFF.

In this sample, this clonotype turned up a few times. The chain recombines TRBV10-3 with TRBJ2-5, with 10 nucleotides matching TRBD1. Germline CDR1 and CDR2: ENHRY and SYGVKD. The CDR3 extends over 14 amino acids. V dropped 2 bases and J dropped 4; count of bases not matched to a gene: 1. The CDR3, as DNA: TGTGCCATCAGTGAGAGGACAGGGGGAGAGACCCAGTACTTC. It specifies CAISERTGGETQYF.

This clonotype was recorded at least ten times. For the CDR3, the DNA is TGTGCCAGCAGTTTACTAGGGGGGAACACCGGGGAGCTGTTTTTT. This translates into CASSLLGGNTGELFF. The chain employs TRBV27 and TRBJ2-2; D possibly corresponds to TRBD1 (6 bases). Germline CDR1 MNHEY, CDR2 SMNVEV (reference sequence). The CDR3 consists of 15 residues. Trimming cost V 2 bases and J 1 base, with 8 bases left between them.